The 27 T cell receptor beta chains below were found in one sample sequenced in a study of post-analysis software for immune sequencing data. Study-wide points: In patients, roughly five TRBV segments were more frequent than in controls, with TRBV5-6, TRBV5-1 and TRBV20-1 among them.

Their antigens are not known. Prepared TCR beta cDNA libraries contained unique molecular identifiers. TCRdb ran MiXCR on the PCR reads and lists one entry per CDR3 protein. Of approximately 660,000 distinct CDR3 sequences detected, approximately 60% appear once; the ten largest clones hold approximately 10%. Sequencing input: blood. The source is a girl aged 2 to 10 with multiple sclerosis.

A word on this clonotype: At one of its ends the junction is not consistent with the germline gene, which may arise from a read error. The rearrangement links TRBV7-9 to TRBJ2-5; possibly TRBD1 for D (5 bases). The J call is in doubt because the DNA end fits TRBJ2-7 better. The CDR3 loop spans 14 amino acids. Germline V gene data show CDR1 as SEHNR and CDR2 as FQNEAQ (reference sequence). CDR3 nucleotide sequence: TGTACCAGCAGCTTGGTGGACCCAGGGCACGAGCAGTACTTC. Amino acid sequence: CTSSLVDPGHEQYF.

In the case of this clonotype: At one end, the junction sequence differs from germline, possibly due to a read error. The chain links TRBV4-1 to TRBJ1-2; TRBD1 aligns across 9 bases. The germline V gene has CDR1 MGHRA and CDR2 YSYEKL. This CDR3 is 14 amino acids long. CDR3: CANSQGTGNYGYTF. CDR3 nucleotides: TGCGCCAACAGCCAAGGGACAGGGAACTATGGCTACACCTTC.

V and J are TRBV11-2 and TRBJ2-7, with a tentative D call TRBD1 (5 bases). Germline V gives CDR1 SGHAT, CDR2 FQNNGV. This CDR3 spans 14 amino acids. V shed 3 bases and J shed 0 bases, with 9 bases lying between them. The CDR3 reads CASSLGQHSYEQYF. The CDR3 DNA sequence: TGTGCCAGCAGCTTGGGGCAGCACTCCTACGAGCAGTACTTC.

This clonotype was detected once. This chain joins TRBV2 and TRBJ1-4, with 7 bases aligning to TRBD1. The CDR3 is made up of 15 amino acids. Germline V CDR1 and CDR2: SNHLY, FYNNEI. Trimming cost V 1 base and J 7 bases; bases outside gene matches: 6. CDR3 nucleotide sequence: TGTGCCAGCAGTGAAGTGAAGGGGGCTGGTGAAAAACTGTTTTTT. Amino acid sequence: CASSEVKGAGEKLFF.

This chain connects TRBV5-1 to TRBJ1-1; no firm D call. CDR3 length equals 17 residues. Trimming took off 4 bases at V and 3 bases at J, with 22 bases between the two ends. Germline assignment: CDR1 SGHRS and CDR2 YFSETQ. CDR3 sequence reads: CASSPDHSPEGYTEAFF. CDR3 bases: TGCGCCAGCAGCCCGGACCATTCACCAGAAGGGTACACTGAAGCTTTCTTT.

As concerns this clonotype: A junction end diverges from the germline sequence, so it may reflect a read error. The chain couples TRBV29-1 to TRBJ1-1; D is possibly TRBD1 (5 bases). This CDR3 has 11 amino acids. The V gene's germline CDR1 is SQVTM and CDR2 ANQGSEA. Here the CDR3 DNA reads TGCAGCATTGAAACAAGGGGCCCAGCTTTCTTT. Translated, it gives CSIETRGPAFF.

This chain joins TRBV5-1 and TRBJ1-1; 10 bases fit TRBD1. The CDR3 consists of 18 residues. In germline, CDR1 is SGHRS, CDR2 YFSETQ. The trim removed 4 bases at V and 5 bases at J, leaving 17 bases unmatched. The CDR3 DNA sequence: TGCGCCAGCAGCGCCCCGAGACAGGGGGCTAAGTTCCGGACTGAAGCTTTCTTT. As protein: CASSAPRQGAKFRTEAFF. Supplemented by reference TRBV5-1 and TRBJ1-1, the full variable domain reads KAGVTQTPRYLIKTRGQQVTLSCSPISGHRSVSWYQQTPGQGLQFLFEYFSETQRNKGNFPGRFSGRQFSNSRSEMNVSTLELGDSALYLCASSAPRQGAKFRTEAFFGQGTRLTVV.

The chain links TRBV6-6 to TRBJ1-5, with 7 bases aligning to TRBD1. V lost 6 bases and J lost 6; bases outside the gene matches: 8. Germline assignment: CDR1 MNHNY and CDR2 SVGAGI (reference sequence). This CDR3 region has 14 residues. The CDR3 region is CASSIDRDGQPQHF. CDR3 in DNA: TGTGCCAGCAGCATAGACAGGGATGGTCAGCCCCAGCATTTT.

CDR3: CASSKRPQLAGVPFATSTDTQYF. Written as DNA, the CDR3 is TGTGCCAGCAGCAAAAGGCCTCAACTAGCGGGAGTCCCCTTCGCCACTAGCACAGATACGCAGTATTTT. The V call is TRBV21-1, the J call TRBJ2-3; the table's D call, TRBD2, was not checked against the DNA. TRBV21-1 is marked as a pseudogene. The CDR3 runs 23 residues.

The V gene is TRBV13, the J gene TRBJ1-1; D call uncertain. Germline assignment: CDR1 PRHDT and CDR2 FYEKMQ (reference sequence). V dropped 1 base and J dropped 2 bases, with 11 bases sitting between them. The CDR3 is 15 amino acids. The CDR3 region has the DNA TGTGCCAGCAGCTTAGAATTTGCCAGAAACACTGAAGCTTTCTTT. Its translation is CASSLEFARNTEAFF. Combining the CDR3 with reference TRBV13 and TRBJ1-1 gives the whole variable domain AAGVIQSPRHLIKEKRETATLKCYPIPRHDTVYWYQQGPGQDPQFLISFYEKMQSDKGSIPDRFSAQQFSDYHSELNMSSLELGDSALYFCASSLEFARNTEAFFGQGTRLTVV.

The chain couples TRBV12-3 or TRBV12-4 to TRBJ1-2, with D uncertain. The CDR3 runs to 13 residues. V lost 5 bases to trimming and J lost 8 bases, with 15 bases between them. CDR3 sequence reads: CASSQIILGGYTF. DNA of the CDR3: TGTGCCAGCAGTCAGATAATCCTGGGAGGCTACACCTTC.

The genes are TRBV5-6 and TRBJ2-1; 7 bases are shared with TRBD2. Germline assignment: CDR1 SGHDT and CDR2 YYEEEE. The CDR3 sequence is 16 residues long. J gave up 6 bases and V 0 bases, and 9 bases lay outside the gene matches. Written as DNA, the CDR3 is TGTGCCAGCAGCTTGGATGGCGGGGGAGTCCTCAATGAGCAGTTCTTC. Encoded protein: CASSLDGGGVLNEQFF.

In this sample, this clonotype turned up a few times. This sequence joins TRBV20-1 and TRBJ2-4; 10 bases match TRBD2. Per the germline V gene, CDR1 is DFQATT and CDR2 is SNEGSKA (reference sequence). The V and J ends lost 3 bases and 7 bases, in that order; junction bases with no gene match: 3. CDR3 size: 13 residues. In DNA, the CDR3 is TGCAGTGCTAGCGGTAGCGGGAGGAACATTCAGTACTTC. Translation gives CSASGSGRNIQYF.

This clonotype was picked up one time. The junction shows a germline mismatch at one end, possibly a read error. V and J are TRBV20-1 and TRBJ2-7; maybe TRBD2 (6 bases). Germline CDR1 and CDR2: DFQATT and SNEGSKA (reference sequence). CDR3 size: 12 residues. The CDR3 sequence: CGAKVASDEQYF. The CDR3 DNA reads TGTGGCGCCAAAGTAGCTAGCGACGAGCAGTACTTC.

This clonotype was counted a few times. The chain recombines TRBV5-1 with TRBJ2-5; 13 bases match TRBD2. There are 17 residues in the CDR3. Germline CDR1 SGHRS, CDR2 YFSETQ. V gave up 0 bases and J gave up 2 bases; unmatched junction bases: 4. As DNA, the CDR3 is TGCGCCAGCAGCTTGGGGACTAGCGGGAGAGAACAAGAGACCCAGTACTTC. Amino acids: CASSLGTSGREQETQYF.

The chain employs TRBV12-3 or TRBV12-4 and TRBJ2-5, with TRBD2 identical over 8 bases. The CDR3 is 15 residues long. Germline trimming cut 6 bases from V and 1 base from J; bases unmatched to any gene: 7. The DNA for the CDR3 is TGTGCCAGCAGATCGGGGGGGCGGTCCCAAGAGACCCAGTACTTC. This gives the protein CASRSGGRSQETQYF.

This clonotype is a singleton in its sample. CDR3 nucleotides: TGCAGTGCTAGGGACAGGGTTAGGTATGGCTACACCTTC. It specifies CSARDRVRYGYTF. The V call is TRBV20-1, the J call TRBJ1-2; the match to TRBD1 covers 8 bases. The CDR3 has 13 residues. Germline V gene lookup returns CDR1 DFQATT and CDR2 SNEGSKA (reference sequence). V gave up 3 bases and J gave up 5 bases; unmatched junction bases: 5.

This chain links TRBV20-1 with TRBJ1-1, with 8 nucleotides matching TRBD1. Trimming at V came to 3 bases and at J to 4 bases, leaving 7 bases not matched to a gene. The CDR3 spans 14 residues. The V gene's germline CDR1 is DFQATT and CDR2 SNEGSKA (reference sequence). CDR3 in DNA: TGCAGTGCTAGCGACAGGGGAAGACTCACTGAAGCTTTCTTT. Residues: CSASDRGRLTEAFF.

This clonotype appeared a few times. The V gene is TRBV6-5, the J gene TRBJ2-3, with 9 bases that match TRBD2. V gave up 6 bases and J gave up 2 bases; unmatched junction bases: 6. The CDR3 has 15 amino acids. CDR1 and CDR2 (germline): MNHEY, SVGAGI. This CDR3 is CASRERGVATDTQYF. In DNA, the CDR3 is TGTGCCAGCAGAGAGCGGGGGGTCGCCACAGATACGCAGTATTTT.

This clonotype was counted only a few times. This CDR3 reads CSVETRGPGYTF. The DNA of the CDR3 is TGCAGCGTTGAAACTCGGGGGCCTGGCTACACCTTC. The chain is built from TRBV29-1 and TRBJ1-2; perhaps TRBD1 as D (6 bases). The germline V and J ends were trimmed by 2 bases and 7 bases, with 11 bases remaining between them. CDR1 and CDR2 (germline): SQVTM, ANQGSEA. This CDR3 has 12 amino acids.

DNA for the CDR3: TGTGCCAGCAGCTCACATAAAAGGACTAGCGGGAGATCCCTCTACAATGAGCAGTTCTTC. Translated, it gives CASSSHKRTSGRSLYNEQFF. The V gene is TRBV7-8, the J gene TRBJ2-1; TRBD2 matches 13 bases. The length of the CDR3 is 20 residues. V lost 4 bases, J lost 3 bases, and 15 bases stayed unmatched. CDR1 and CDR2 from the germline V gene are SGHVS and FQNEAQ.

The rearrangement links TRBV12-3 or TRBV12-4 to TRBJ2-3; D not certain. The CDR3 extends over 16 amino acids. Trimming cost V 2 bases and J 0 bases, with 12 bases left between them. CDR3 DNA sequence: TGTGCCAGCAGTTTATCGGCGGAAACTAGCACAGATACGCAGTATTTT. Its translation: CASSLSAETSTDTQYF.

As concerns this clonotype: A read error may account for a junction end that differs from germline. In DNA form, the CDR3 reads TGTGCCAGCAGTTACTCCCACAGGGAGGATAACTCACCCCTCCACTTT. Its translation is CASSYSHREDNSPLHF. The J gene is TRBJ1-6, the V gene TRBV6-5, with D tentatively TRBD1 (6 bases). The germline gives CDR1 MNHEY, CDR2 SVGAGI. The CDR3 spans 16 residues.

V is TRBV5-1 and J is TRBJ2-3; possibly TRBD1 for D (6 bases). The CDR3 sequence is 15 residues long. The germline gives CDR1 SGHRS, CDR2 YFSETQ. V shed 6 bases and J shed 0 bases, with 14 bases lying between them. The CDR3 region is CASKRDTPSTDTQYF. The CDR3 DNA reads TGCGCCAGCAAACGGGACACTCCTAGCACAGATACGCAGTATTTT.

The rearrangement uses TRBV9 and TRBJ2-5, with D perhaps matching TRBD2 (5 bases). V lost 4 bases to trimming and J lost 6 bases, with 13 bases between them. The germline gives CDR1 SGDLS, CDR2 YYNGEE. The CDR3 totals 13 residues. This chain's CDR3 is CASSTGWRKTQYF. The CDR3 bases are TGTGCCAGCAGCACTGGATGGAGGAAGACCCAGTACTTC.

This clonotype appeared many times. A junction boundary mismatches the germline segment, possibly from a read error. This chain links TRBV27 with TRBJ2-1; TRBD2 agrees at 7 bases. CDR1 MNHEY and CDR2 SMNVEV come from the germline V gene (reference sequence). This CDR3 comprises 15 residues. CDR3 nucleotide sequence: TGTGCCAGCAGCTTATCGGGGGGCTCCTACAATGAGCAGTTCTTC. Amino acids: CASSLSGGSYNEQFF.

This sequence joins TRBV29-1 and TRBJ1-2; 9 bases map to TRBD1. Trimming cost V 6 bases and J 3 bases; bases outside gene matches: 5. The CDR3 contains 13 residues. Per the germline V gene, CDR1 is SQVTM and CDR2 is ANQGSEA. The CDR3: CSVAGQGDYGYTF. In nucleotides, the CDR3 is TGCAGCGTCGCGGGACAGGGTGACTATGGCTACACCTTC.